The 9 T cell receptor beta chains reported below all come from one sample, sequenced in a study of blood T cell repertoires in COVID-19. TCRdb keeps only in-frame clones here, not all; method: immunoSEQ multiplex PCR. This sample has fewer than 250,000 clones, with approximately 80% found just once. Sequencing was done on a sample of peripheral blood. All receptors come from a woman older than 75 with acute or convalescent COVID-19.

The table lists this clone with many counts. The chain couples TRBV23-1 to TRBJ2-3; 15 nucleotides match TRBD2. TRBV23-1 is reported as an ORF; its role is uncertain. The CDR3 has 19 amino acids. V lost 2 bases to trimming and J lost 0 bases; unmatched junction nucleotides: 6. CDR3 DNA sequence: TGCGCCAGCAGTCAAGCCGGACTAGCGGGAGGGGCTAGCACAGATACGCAGTATTTT. Its translation: CASSQAGLAGGASTDTQYF.

The rearrangement joins TRBV11-1 to TRBJ1-4; a weak D match, TRBD1 (6 bases). CDR3 length: 15 amino acids. V was cut by 4 bases and J by 8 bases, with 17 bases left in between. The germline V gene has CDR1 SGHAT and CDR2 FQDESV (reference sequence). CDR3 coding DNA: TGTGCCAGCAGCTGGGGTCGGGACATTGGCGAAAAACTGTTTTTT. Translated, it gives CASSWGRDIGEKLFF.

This clone appeared once. V usage is TRBV5-1 and J usage is TRBJ2-2, with 8 nucleotides matching TRBD1. CDR3 length: 16 amino acids. The ends lost 4 bases at V and 4 bases at J; junction bases unmatched: 9. Germline CDR1 is SGHRS and CDR2 is YFSETQ. The CDR3 DNA reads TGCGCCAGCAGCCGCGTCAGGGGGCGCGGCACCGGGGAGCTGTTTTTT. It specifies CASSRVRGRGTGELFF.

The chain employs TRBV25-1 and TRBJ2-1, with 10 bases aligning to TRBD2. V lost 4 bases and J lost 7; bases outside the gene matches: 4. The CDR3 is 14 amino acids. Germline V gives CDR1 MGHDK, CDR2 SYGVNS. This chain's CDR3 is CASSVAGGRNEQFF. The CDR3 bases are TGTGCCAGCAGTGTAGCGGGAGGCCGAAATGAGCAGTTCTTC.

The genes are TRBV6-4 and TRBJ2-1; possibly TRBD2 for D (5 bases). Germline loops: CDR1 MRHNA, CDR2 SNTAGT. The length of the CDR3 is 13 residues. Between the trimmed V and J ends, which lost 8 bases and 4 bases, there was a span of 12 bases. The CDR3 reads CASPWRKYNEQFF. For the CDR3, the DNA is TGTGCCAGCCCGTGGAGGAAATACAATGAGCAGTTCTTC.

This clone was counted between two and nine times. This chain joins TRBV19 and TRBJ2-1; 10 nucleotides line up with TRBD1. V shed 6 bases, J shed 8 bases, and the junction held 1 base outside the gene matches. Germline V gene lookup returns CDR1 LNHDA and CDR2 SQIVND (reference sequence). This CDR3 is built from 12 residues. This CDR3 is CASSGTGDEQFF. The DNA of the CDR3 is TGTGCCAGTAGCGGGACAGGGGATGAGCAGTTCTTC.

The chain uses TRBV6-1 and TRBJ2-3; 11 bases are a match to TRBD2. This CDR3 comprises 18 residues. Losses at the gene ends were 4 bases for V and 0 bases for J; bases not matched to a gene: 9. CDR1 is MNHNS, CDR2 SASEGT, per germline. The CDR3 nucleotides read TGTGCCAGCAGTGGGCTTGGAACTAGCGGGGGAAGCACAGATACGCAGTATTTT. It yields the protein CASSGLGTSGGSTDTQYF.

This sequence joins TRBV18 and TRBJ1-2, with D tentatively TRBD1 (5 bases). Germline V gives CDR1 KGHSH, CDR2 LQKENI. V was shortened by 4 bases and J by 7 bases, with 13 bases between the two germline ends. The CDR3 loop spans 13 amino acids. CDR3 in DNA: TGTGCCAGCTCACTAGGGCAGGGTACTGGCTACACCTTC. This gives the protein CASSLGQGTGYTF. The variable domain in full, with the rest retrieved from reference TRBV18 and TRBJ1-2, is NAGVMQNPRHLVRRRGQEARLRCSPMKGHSHVYWYRQLPEEGLKFMVYLQKENIIDESGMPKERFSAEFPKEGPSILRIQQVVRGDSAAYFCASSLGQGTGYTFGSGTRLTVV.

The chain uses TRBV11-2 and TRBJ1-2; TRBD1 aligns across 9 bases. The CDR3 is made up of 16 amino acids. The V and J ends lost 3 bases and 3 bases, in that order; junction bases with no gene match: 8. Germline V CDR1 and CDR2: SGHAT, FQNNGV. The DNA for the CDR3 is TGTGCCAGCAGCTTCACCGCCGGGACAGGGCACTATGGCTACACCTTC. Protein: CASSFTAGTGHYGYTF.